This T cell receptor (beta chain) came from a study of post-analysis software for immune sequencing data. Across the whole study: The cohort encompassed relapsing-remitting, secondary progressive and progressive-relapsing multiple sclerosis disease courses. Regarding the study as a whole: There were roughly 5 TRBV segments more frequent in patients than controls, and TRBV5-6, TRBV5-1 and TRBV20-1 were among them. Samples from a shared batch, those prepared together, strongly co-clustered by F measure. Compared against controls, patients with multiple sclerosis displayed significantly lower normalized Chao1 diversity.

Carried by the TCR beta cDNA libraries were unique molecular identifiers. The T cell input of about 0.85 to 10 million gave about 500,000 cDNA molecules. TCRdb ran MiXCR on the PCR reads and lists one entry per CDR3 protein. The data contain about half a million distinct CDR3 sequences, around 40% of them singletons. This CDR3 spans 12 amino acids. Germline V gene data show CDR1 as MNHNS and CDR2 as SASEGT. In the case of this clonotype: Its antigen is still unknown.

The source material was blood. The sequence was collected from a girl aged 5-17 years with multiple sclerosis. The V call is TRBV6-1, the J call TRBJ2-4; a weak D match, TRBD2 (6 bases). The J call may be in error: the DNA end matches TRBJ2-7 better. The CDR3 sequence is CASMEGSYEQYF. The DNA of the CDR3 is TGTGCCAGCATGGAGGGTAGCTACGAGCAGTACTTC.